The 16 T cell receptor beta chains in this list originate from one sample, sequenced in a study of blood T cell repertoires in COVID-19. Assay used: immunoSEQ multiplex PCR; TCRdb lists only in-frame clones, some missing. Of 100,000 or so clones listed, 80% to 85% are singletons. The specimen sequenced was peripheral blood. The receptor source for this set is a man aged 70-80 years with active or convalescent COVID-19.

V is TRBV6-2 or TRBV6-3 and J is TRBJ2-7, with D possibly TRBD1 on 6 matching bases. Trimming left V 5 bases short and J 3 bases short, with 14 bases between. There are 14 residues in the CDR3. Germline CDR1 is MNHEY and CDR2 is SVGEGT. The CDR3 protein is CASSQQGYVYEQYF. In DNA, the CDR3 is TGTGCCAGCAGTCAACAGGGTTATGTCTACGAGCAGTACTTC.

J is TRBJ2-5 and V is TRBV28; D perhaps matches TRBD2 (5 bases). V lost 3 bases and J lost 5, with 10 bases in between. Germline CDR1 and CDR2: MDHEN and SYDVKM. The CDR3 sequence is 13 residues long. The CDR3 is CASSFEGGETQYF. For the CDR3, the DNA is TGTGCCAGCAGTTTCGAGGGTGGGGAGACCCAGTACTTC.

This clone was observed a single time. The CDR3 region is CASQQGDSRGQATEAFF. The CDR3 region has the DNA TGCGCCAGCCAGCAGGGGGATAGCAGGGGGCAGGCGACTGAAGCTTTCTTT. This chain uses TRBV10-1 with TRBJ1-1; 8 bases line up with TRBD1. J lost 5 bases, V lost 8 bases, and 19 bases had no gene match. The CDR3 loop spans 17 amino acids. The germline V gene encodes CDR1 WNHNN and CDR2 SYGVQD (reference sequence).

The chain is built from TRBV6-1 and TRBJ2-1, with 7 nucleotides matching TRBD1. The CDR3 runs 15 residues. Germline V CDR1 and CDR2: MNHNS, SASEGT. V dropped 1 base and J dropped 2; count of bases not matched to a gene: 2. The CDR3 loop is CASSEVTGAYNEQFF. CDR3 in DNA: TGTGCCAGCAGTGAAGTCACAGGGGCCTACAATGAGCAGTTCTTC.

The chain joins TRBV28 to TRBJ1-1, with 9 bases that match TRBD1. The CDR3 loop spans 16 amino acids. With V trimmed by 7 bases and J by 0 bases, 9 bases remained unmatched. Germline V gene data show CDR1 as MDHEN and CDR2 as SYDVKM. The CDR3 coding sequence is TGTGCCAGCACACCGGGACAGGGAAGGTTGAACACTGAAGCTTTCTTT. Protein sequence: CASTPGQGRLNTEAFF.

V gene TRBV23-1 combines with J gene TRBJ2-7; TRBD2 aligns across 8 bases. TRBV23-1 is identified as an open reading frame with a role that is uncertain. Trimming took 2 bases from V and 0 from J; bases not matched to a gene: 9. The CDR3 runs 17 residues. CDR3 in amino acids: CASSQAAGTRPSYEQYF. CDR3 nucleotides: TGCGCCAGCAGTCAAGCCGCCGGGACTAGACCCTCCTACGAGCAGTACTTC.

J is TRBJ1-1 and V is TRBV7-2, with D tentatively TRBD1 (5 bases). CDR3 length: 15 amino acids. CDR1 is SGHTA, CDR2 FQGNSA, per germline. V gave up 0 bases and J gave up 0 bases, with 8 bases separating them. CDR3 sequence: CASSLAGLLNTEAFF. Written as DNA, the CDR3 is TGTGCCAGCAGCTTAGCGGGACTCCTGAACACTGAAGCTTTCTTT.

V and J are TRBV19 and TRBJ2-1; D is perhaps TRBD1 (8 bases). Germline V CDR1 and CDR2: LNHDA, SQIVND (reference sequence). This CDR3 comprises 14 residues. V was clipped by 6 bases and J by 10 bases, with 19 bases between them. CDR3 in DNA: TGTGCCAGTAGACCCGGACAGGGAGGGAAGGAGCAGTTCTTC. Protein: CASRPGQGGKEQFF.

CDR3 sequence (DNA): TGTGCCATCAGTGAGGGACTAGCGGGGGGGCCCCGGGATACGCAGTATTTT. Residues: CAISEGLAGGPRDTQYF. The rearrangement joins TRBV10-3 to TRBJ2-3; TRBD2 aligns across 15 bases. CDR3 length equals 17 residues. Per the germline V gene, CDR1 is ENHRY and CDR2 is SYGVKD. The ends lost 2 bases at V and 6 bases at J; junction bases unmatched: 6.

The chain employs TRBV6-5 and TRBJ1-5; a weak D match, TRBD1 (6 bases). The CDR3 totals 13 residues. V dropped 6 bases and J dropped 0 bases, with 6 bases sitting between them. Germline CDR1 and CDR2: MNHEY and SVGAGI. The CDR3 reads CASSRGSNQPQHF. CDR3 DNA: TGTGCCAGCAGCAGGGGTAGCAATCAGCCCCAGCATTTT.

This rearrangement joins TRBV7-3 to TRBJ2-1, with a possible D match to TRBD1 (6 bases). Trimming left V 3 bases short and J 7 bases short, with 10 bases between. This CDR3 is built from 13 residues. Germline CDR1 reads SGHTA; CDR2 reads FQGTGA. In nucleotides, the CDR3 is TGTGCCAGCAGCTTGAACAGGGAAAATGAGCAGTTCTTC. Its protein is CASSLNRENEQFF.

The chain is built from TRBV2 and TRBJ2-2, with D perhaps matching TRBD2 (6 bases). This CDR3 is 14 amino acids long. Germline CDR1 is SNHLY and CDR2 is FYNNEI. V lost 7 bases, J lost 3 bases, and 12 bases lay in between. The CDR3 here is CASTGGSDTGELFF. CDR3 in DNA: TGTGCCAGCACCGGGGGTAGCGACACCGGGGAGCTGTTTTTT.

The V call is TRBV3-1 (or the pseudogene TRBV3-2), the J call TRBJ2-1; TRBD2 matches 8 bases. The CDR3 runs to 13 residues. The V segment lost 4 bases and the J segment 5 bases; nucleotides outside the gene matches: 1. Germline V CDR1 and CDR2: LGHDT, YNNKEL (reference sequence). The CDR3 DNA reads as TGTGCCAGCAGCCTTAGCGGGGACAATGAGCAGTTCTTC. It specifies CASSLSGDNEQFF.

The genes are TRBV3-1 (or the pseudogene TRBV3-2) and TRBJ1-1; D gene unclear. V lost 3 bases and J 1 base, leaving 9 bases between the germline ends. CDR1 LGHDT and CDR2 YNNKEL come from the germline V gene (reference sequence). This CDR3 comprises 14 residues. The CDR3 protein is CASSHEGGNTEAFF. Here the CDR3 DNA reads TGTGCCAGCAGCCACGAAGGAGGGAACACTGAAGCTTTCTTT.

The sample holds a few counts of this clone. V gene TRBV2 combines with J gene TRBJ1-3, with D tentatively TRBD1 (6 bases). The length of the CDR3 is 17 residues. Per the germline V gene, CDR1 is SNHLY and CDR2 is FYNNEI. Trimming took off 2 bases at V and 0 bases at J, with 14 bases between the two ends. CDR3 protein: CASSETGLIFSGNTIYF. The DNA of the CDR3 is TGTGCCAGCAGTGAAACAGGGCTTATTTTCTCTGGAAACACCATATATTTT.

V is TRBV5-4 and J is TRBJ1-1; D is ambiguous. The CDR3 is 13 residues long. Germline V gene lookup returns CDR1 SGHNT and CDR2 YYREEE (reference sequence). V gave up 1 base and J gave up 3 bases, with 7 bases separating them. CDR3 protein: CASSLPGYTEAFF. In nucleotides, the CDR3 is TGTGCCAGCAGCTTGCCGGGATACACTGAAGCTTTCTTT.